This TCR beta chain was captured by sequencing in a study of CD8+ T cells in alopecia areata. Investigators isolated RNA and reverse transcribed it into cDNA to act as the sequencing template. Some clones are missing from TCRdb's copy, which holds only in-frame ones; the method was immunoSEQ multiplex PCR. The repertoire holds approximately 150,000 clones, with 55% to 65% as singletons. Germline V lookup: CDR1 SQVTM, CDR2 ANQGSEA. The CDR3 spans 10 residues. Trimming took 6 bases from V and 6 from J, leaving 9 bases between them. The chain joins TRBV29-1 to TRBJ2-7; D ambiguous. Specimen: CD4+ T cells sorted from blood. This receptor was identified in a human donor in good health. The CDR3 sequence is CSVRTGEQYF. As DNA, the CDR3 is TGCAGCGTCCGGACGGGCGAGCAGTACTTC.